Listed below are T cell receptor beta chains from one sample, sequenced in a study of blood T cell repertoires in COVID-19. This table comes from immunoSEQ multiplex PCR, and its TCRdb copy is limited to in-frame clones, with some not included. The table has around 310,000 clones, nearly 90% seen once. The specimen was peripheral blood. The source of these receptors is a woman in her 40s with COVID-19, enrolled during active disease. CDR3s include the opening cysteine and the closing phenylalanine or tryptophan. D genes are given only for firm matches. The listing skips clone size in some rows; elsewhere it reads once, few, many or a size class.

v_call	d_call	j_call	clone_size	cdr3_aa	cdr3_nt
TRBV4-2	TRBD1	TRBJ1-2	few	CASSQGSAGGPEDGYTF	TGTGCCAGCAGCCAAGGGTCAGCAGGGGGGCCGGAGGATGGCTACACCTTC
TRBV9	TRBD1	TRBJ2-2	NA	CASSLPTGGTAGELFF	TGTGCCAGCAGCCTTCCGACAGGGGGAACCGCCGGGGAGCTGTTTTTT
TRBV7-6	NA	TRBJ2-1	few	CASSPPEVSYNEQFF	TGTGCCAGCAGCCCCCCTGAGGTCTCCTACAATGAGCAGTTCTTC
TRBV28	NA	TRBJ2-7	NA	CASSFSHYYEQYF	TGTGCCAGCAGTTTCAGTCACTACTACGAGCAGTACTTC
TRBV7-8	NA	TRBJ1-3	NA	CASSLAGLTGNTIYF	TGTGCCAGCAGCTTAGCGGGGCTTACAGGAAACACCATATATTTT
TRBV28	TRBD1	TRBJ1-2	NA	CASSLYRAGGRVFGYGYTF	TGTGCCAGCAGTTTATACCGGGCAGGGGGCCGCGTATTTGGCTATGGCTACACCTTC
TRBV28	TRBD1	TRBJ1-2	few	CASSSTGGVNYGYTF	TGTGCCAGCAGTTCGACAGGGGGGGTGAACTATGGCTACACCTTC
TRBV4-2	NA	TRBJ1-3	NA	CASSRGTELSGNTIYF	TGTGCCAGCAGCCGCGGGACCGAACTCTCTGGAAACACCATATATTTT
TRBV6-6	TRBD1	TRBJ1-2	once	CASSRDRSSSGYTF	TGTGCCAGCAGTCGGGACAGGAGCTCAAGTGGCTACACCTTC
TRBV15	NA	TRBJ1-1	once	CATKPSRMNTEAFF	TGTGCCACCAAACCGAGCCGTATGAACACTGAAGCTTTCTTT
TRBV6-2/TRBV6-3	NA	TRBJ2-3	NA	CASSLTGDLTDTQYF	TGTGCCAGCAGTTTAACGGGAGACCTCACAGATACGCAGTATTTT
TRBV14	TRBD1	TRBJ1-2	NA	CASSQTGRDYGYTF	TGTGCCAGCAGCCAGACAGGGCGGGACTATGGCTACACCTTC
TRBV20-1	TRBD2	TRBJ2-7	NA	CSASVSGSSYEQYF	TGCAGTGCTAGTGTTAGCGGGAGCTCCTACGAGCAGTACTTC
TRBV19	TRBD1	TRBJ1-2	NA	CASMGGPGQENYGYTF	TGTGCCAGTATGGGGGGCCCGGGACAGGAGAACTATGGCTACACCTTC
TRBV19	TRBD1	TRBJ1-1	NA	CASSADRGTEAFF	TGTGCCAGTAGTGCGGACAGGGGGACTGAAGCTTTCTTT
TRBV30	TRBD1	TRBJ1-5	NA	CAWNGQENQPQHF	TGTGCCTGGAACGGACAGGAGAATCAGCCCCAGCATTTT
TRBV19	NA	TRBJ1-5	NA	CASSGSRIQPQHF	TGTGCCAGTAGCGGGTCTCGCATTCAGCCCCAGCATTTT
TRBV7-2	NA	TRBJ2-4	NA	CASSLGWATKNIQYF	TGTGCCAGCAGCTTAGGTTGGGCCACCAAAAACATTCAGTACTTC
TRBV2	TRBD1	TRBJ2-7	NA	CASSDEGGPTYEQYF	TGTGCCAGCAGTGATGAAGGGGGCCCCACCTACGAGCAGTACTTC
TRBV7-2	NA	TRBJ2-1	NA	CASSLESDSYNEQFF	TGTGCCAGCAGCTTGGAGAGCGACAGTTACAATGAGCAGTTCTTC
TRBV28	TRBD1	TRBJ2-5	NA	CASSFSFGTGEETQYF	TGTGCCAGCAGTTTTTCGTTTGGGACAGGTGAAGAGACCCAGTACTTC
TRBV7-2	TRBD2	TRBJ2-5	NA	CASSLGISGGQETQYF	TGTGCCAGCAGCTTAGGGATCAGCGGGGGGCAAGAGACCCAGTACTTC
TRBV5-1	TRBD2	TRBJ2-7	few	CASSVGTSGSYEQYF	TGCGCCAGCAGCGTAGGGACTAGCGGCTCCTACGAGCAGTACTTC
TRBV27	NA	TRBJ1-3	NA	CASSPARQIGNTIYF	TGTGCCAGCAGTCCCGCGAGGCAGATAGGAAACACCATATATTTT
TRBV29-1	TRBD1	TRBJ1-5	NA	CSVKTGGNQPQHF	TGCAGCGTCAAGACAGGGGGCAATCAGCCCCAGCATTTT
TRBV18	TRBD1	TRBJ1-2	NA	CASSQQGTRGYTF	TGTGCCAGCTCACAACAGGGGACGAGGGGCTACACCTTC
TRBV7-6	TRBD2	TRBJ2-2	NA	CASSLGGGANTGELFF	TGTGCCAGCAGCTTAGGTGGGGGGGCGAACACCGGGGAGCTGTTTTTT
TRBV5-1	NA	TRBJ2-1	NA	CASSLALANNEQFF	TGCGCCAGCAGCTTGGCCCTAGCTAACAATGAGCAGTTCTTC
TRBV19	NA	TRBJ2-7	NA	CASSIEGDWRYEQYF	TGTGCCAGTAGTATAGAGGGGGACTGGCGCTACGAGCAGTACTTC
TRBV27	TRBD1	TRBJ2-7	NA	CASSFWDRAYEQYF	TGTGCCAGCAGTTTCTGGGACAGGGCTTACGAGCAGTACTTC
TRBV5-1	TRBD1	TRBJ2-5	NA	CASSLGGQGAQETQYF	TGCGCCAGCAGCTTGGGGGGACAGGGGGCCCAAGAGACCCAGTACTTC
TRBV28	TRBD1	TRBJ1-5	NA	CASSLGTGYQPQHF	TGTGCCAGCAGTCTCGGGACAGGGTATCAGCCCCAGCATTTT
TRBV4-3	NA	TRBJ1-2	NA	CASSQDPRQGGYTF	TGCGCCAGCAGCCAAGATCCCAGACAAGGCGGCTACACCTTC
TRBV27	NA	TRBJ1-6	once	CARLAGARNSPLHF	TGTGCCCGACTCGCGGGGGCACGAAATTCACCCCTCCACTTT
TRBV2	NA	TRBJ2-3	NA	CASSERADTDTQYF	TGTGCCAGCAGTGAGCGTGCGGACACAGATACGCAGTATTTT
TRBV4-3	NA	TRBJ1-2	NA	CASSQEKGNYGYTF	TGCGCCAGCAGCCAAGAGAAGGGGAACTATGGCTACACCTTC
TRBV18	TRBD1	TRBJ2-1	NA	CASSSMDRGGNEQFF	TGTGCCAGCTCTTCCATGGACAGGGGTGGCAATGAGCAGTTCTTC
TRBV7-8	TRBD2	TRBJ2-5	NA	CASSLVWTSGTGETQYF	TGTGCCAGCAGCTTAGTCTGGACTAGCGGGACGGGGGAGACCCAGTACTTC
TRBV5-1	TRBD1	TRBJ2-2	NA	CASSRDRGSGGELFF	TGCGCCAGCAGCCGGGACAGGGGTAGCGGCGGGGAGCTGTTTTTT
TRBV5-1	TRBD1	TRBJ1-5	NA	CASSLDRGPNQPQHF	TGCGCCAGCAGCTTGGACAGGGGGCCCAATCAGCCCCAGCATTTT
TRBV11-3	TRBD2	TRBJ2-5	NA	CASSLGGTSGSQETQYF	TGTGCCAGCAGCTTAGGAGGGACTAGCGGGAGCCAAGAGACCCAGTACTTC
TRBV18	NA	TRBJ2-1	NA	CASSPIEIGRQGGQFF	TGTGCCAGCTCACCCATCGAGATAGGGCGACAGGGAGGGCAGTTCTTC
TRBV27	TRBD1	TRBJ1-1	NA	CASGQGWNTEAFF	TGTGCCAGCGGACAGGGATGGAACACTGAAGCTTTCTTT
TRBV7-2	NA	TRBJ1-4	NA	CASSSQDEKLFF	TGTGCCAGCAGCTCCCAGGATGAAAAACTGTTTTTT
TRBV18	NA	TRBJ1-6	NA	CASHQGRNSPLHF	TGTGCCAGCCATCAGGGTAGAAATTCACCCCTCCACTTT
TRBV6-5	NA	TRBJ1-4	NA	CASVRDWNEKLFF	TGTGCCAGCGTGAGGGATTGGAATGAAAAACTGTTTTTT
TRBV27	TRBD2	TRBJ2-3	NA	CASSLSGLAGNTQYF	TGTGCCAGCAGTTTAAGTGGGCTAGCGGGAAATACGCAGTATTTT
TRBV19	NA	TRBJ1-2	NA	CAAGQQLYGYTF	TGTGCCGCCGGACAGCAGCTCTATGGCTACACCTTC